Listed below are T cell receptor beta chains from one sample, sequenced in a study of control samples from healthy donors and cancer patients. Only in-frame clones appear in the TCRdb table, and some are missing; sequencing was by immunoSEQ multiplex PCR. The sample has 140,000 or so clones; 91% are singletons. Sequenced sample: blood. Every receptor here comes from a man aged 25 to 40 in good health. CDR3s include the opening cysteine and the closing phenylalanine or tryptophan. A D gene is named only where the DNA matches it firmly. Only some rows state a clone size, as once, few, many or a class for expanded clones.

d_gene: -
abundance: -
v_gene: TRBV9
j_gene: TRBJ2-3
len: 13
CDR3aa: CASSVAPGDTQYF
CDR3nt: TGTGCCAGCAGCGTAGCTCCTGGGGATACGCAGTATTTT

d_gene: -
abundance: -
v_gene: TRBV27
j_gene: TRBJ1-2
len: 11
CDR3aa: CASSQGIGYTF
CDR3nt: TGTGCCAGCAGCCAAGGGATTGGCTACACCTTC

d_gene: -
abundance: -
v_gene: TRBV7-8
j_gene: TRBJ1-2
len: 14
CDR3aa: CASSLAQRTDGYTF
CDR3nt: TGTGCCAGCAGCTTAGCGCAGAGGACAGATGGCTACACCTTC

d_gene: -
abundance: -
v_gene: TRBV7-3
j_gene: TRBJ1-2
len: 17
CDR3aa: CASSLTSAPRDYYGYTF
CDR3nt: TGTGCCAGCAGCCTAACGTCGGCACCCAGGGATTACTATGGCTACACCTTC

d_gene: TRBD1
abundance: -
v_gene: TRBV7-2
j_gene: TRBJ1-6
len: 18
CDR3aa: CASSLGQGVSSYNSPLHF
CDR3nt: TGTGCCAGCAGCTTAGGTCAGGGGGTTAGCTCCTATAATTCACCCCTCCACTTT

d_gene: -
abundance: few
v_gene: TRBV2
j_gene: TRBJ2-5
len: 12
CDR3aa: CASRDGSGTQYF
CDR3nt: TGTGCCAGCAGGGACGGGTCGGGGACCCAGTACTTC

d_gene: TRBD2
abundance: once
v_gene: TRBV10-3
j_gene: TRBJ2-3
len: 17
CDR3aa: CAISDKASGGDTDTQYF
CDR3nt: TGTGCCATCAGTGATAAGGCTAGCGGGGGGGACACAGATACGCAGTATTTT

d_gene: -
abundance: -
v_gene: TRBV27
j_gene: TRBJ1-5
len: 19
CDR3aa: CASSLWTPGGDYSNQPQHF
CDR3nt: TGTGCCAGCAGTTTGTGGACCCCCGGGGGGGATTATAGCAATCAGCCCCAGCATTTT

d_gene: -
abundance: -
v_gene: TRBV24-1
j_gene: TRBJ2-1
len: 13
CDR3aa: CATGDSVYNEQFF
CDR3nt: TGTGCCACCGGTGACAGTGTATACAATGAGCAGTTCTTC

d_gene: -
abundance: -
v_gene: TRBV15
j_gene: TRBJ1-3
len: 16
CDR3aa: CATSRATGESGNTIYF
CDR3nt: TGTGCCACCAGCAGAGCGACAGGAGAAAGTGGAAACACCATATATTTT

d_gene: TRBD1
abundance: -
v_gene: TRBV9
j_gene: TRBJ1-6
len: 15
CDR3aa: CASSPRTGVGSPLHF
CDR3nt: TGTGCCAGCAGCCCCAGGACAGGTGTGGGATCACCCCTCCACTTT

d_gene: -
abundance: -
v_gene: TRBV4-1
j_gene: TRBJ2-7
len: 15
CDR3aa: CASSQVTGRTYEQYF
CDR3nt: TGCGCCAGCAGCCAAGTAACGGGAAGGACCTACGAGCAGTACTTC

d_gene: -
abundance: -
v_gene: TRBV11-2
j_gene: TRBJ2-7
len: 17
CDR3aa: CASSLGGRRGRRYEQYF
CDR3nt: TGTGCCAGCAGCTTAGGCGGCAGGAGGGGGCGCCGATACGAGCAGTACTTC

d_gene: TRBD1
abundance: -
v_gene: TRBV29-1
j_gene: TRBJ1-5
len: 14
CDR3aa: CSVAGTAGGQPQHF
CDR3nt: TGCAGCGTCGCCGGGACAGCGGGCGGTCAGCCCCAGCATTTT

d_gene: TRBD2
abundance: -
v_gene: TRBV9
j_gene: TRBJ2-1
len: 16
CDR3aa: CASNVGLAGGPNEQFF
CDR3nt: TGTGCCAGCAACGTCGGGCTAGCGGGGGGCCCCAATGAGCAGTTCTTC

d_gene: TRBD1
abundance: -
v_gene: TRBV28
j_gene: TRBJ1-2
len: 13
CDR3aa: CASRDDRDRGYTF
CDR3nt: TGTGCCAGCAGGGACGACAGGGACCGTGGCTACACCTTC

d_gene: -
abundance: -
v_gene: TRBV19
j_gene: TRBJ2-3
len: 15
CDR3aa: CASSISRGSTDTQYF
CDR3nt: TGTGCCAGTAGCATCTCCCGGGGAAGCACAGATACGCAGTATTTT

d_gene: -
abundance: -
v_gene: TRBV9
j_gene: TRBJ2-3
len: 15
CDR3aa: CASSVSDERQDTQYF
CDR3nt: TGTGCCAGCAGCGTAAGCGACGAGCGTCAAGATACGCAGTATTTT

d_gene: -
abundance: -
v_gene: TRBV3-1/TRBV3-2
j_gene: TRBJ1-1
len: 12
CDR3aa: CASSQGNTEAFF
CDR3nt: TGTGCCAGCAGCCAGGGTAACACTGAAGCTTTCTTT

d_gene: -
abundance: -
v_gene: TRBV11-2
j_gene: TRBJ1-2
len: 13
CDR3aa: CASSLDPRIGYTF
CDR3nt: TGTGCCAGCAGCTTAGATCCCAGGATTGGCTACACCTTC

d_gene: -
abundance: -
v_gene: TRBV11-2
j_gene: TRBJ2-7
len: 14
CDR3aa: CASSLIGSSYEQYF
CDR3nt: TGTGCCAGCAGCCTGATAGGGAGCTCCTACGAGCAGTACTTC

d_gene: TRBD1
abundance: -
v_gene: TRBV2
j_gene: TRBJ1-5
len: 12
CDR3aa: CASRLGQVVLDF
CDR3nt: TGTGCCAGCAGATTGGGACAGGTAGTGTTAGATTTT

d_gene: -
abundance: -
v_gene: TRBV12-3/TRBV12-4
j_gene: TRBJ1-1
len: 13
CDR3aa: CASSLSGNTEAFF
CDR3nt: TGTGCCAGCAGTTTAAGTGGAAACACTGAAGCTTTCTTT

d_gene: -
abundance: -
v_gene: TRBV28
j_gene: TRBJ1-2
len: 11
CDR3aa: CAASDNYGYTF
CDR3nt: TGTGCAGCCTCCGATAACTATGGCTACACCTTC

d_gene: -
abundance: -
v_gene: TRBV29-1
j_gene: TRBJ2-7
len: 12
CDR3aa: CSVKGGSSEQYF
CDR3nt: TGCAGCGTTAAGGGGGGGTCCTCCGAGCAGTACTTC

d_gene: -
abundance: -
v_gene: TRBV23-1
j_gene: TRBJ1-5
len: 15
CDR3aa: CASSQTGRCNQPQHF
CDR3nt: TGCGCCAGCAGTCAAACGGGACGGTGCAATCAGCCCCAGCATTTT

d_gene: -
abundance: -
v_gene: TRBV19
j_gene: TRBJ2-7
len: 13
CDR3aa: CASSRPGTYEQYF
CDR3nt: TGTGCCAGTAGTAGGCCGGGAACCTACGAGCAGTACTTC

d_gene: -
abundance: -
v_gene: TRBV30
j_gene: TRBJ1-6
len: 12
CDR3aa: CAWSQGNSPLHF
CDR3nt: TGTGCCTGGAGTCAGGGTAATTCACCCCTCCACTTT

d_gene: TRBD1
abundance: -
v_gene: TRBV5-1
j_gene: TRBJ1-3
len: 15
CDR3aa: CASSPTTGSGNTIYF
CDR3nt: TGCGCCAGCAGCCCTACGACAGGGAGTGGAAACACCATATATTTT

d_gene: -
abundance: -
v_gene: TRBV11-1
j_gene: TRBJ1-6
len: 14
CDR3aa: CASSAPDNYSPLHF
CDR3nt: TGTGCCAGCAGCGCACCGGACAATTATTCACCCCTCCACTTT

d_gene: -
abundance: once
v_gene: TRBV3-1/TRBV3-2
j_gene: TRBJ1-1
len: 14
CDR3aa: CASSPRYRATEAFF
CDR3nt: TGTGCCAGCAGCCCGAGATACAGGGCCACTGAAGCTTTCTTT

d_gene: -
abundance: -
v_gene: TRBV19
j_gene: TRBJ1-2
len: 13
CDR3aa: CASSNAPGDGYTF
CDR3nt: TGTGCCAGTAGCAATGCCCCTGGGGATGGCTACACCTTC

d_gene: -
abundance: -
v_gene: TRBV12-5
j_gene: TRBJ2-7
len: 15
CDR3aa: CASGNDLAGPREQYF
CDR3nt: TGTGCTAGTGGCAACGATCTTGCGGGCCCCCGGGAGCAGTACTTC

d_gene: TRBD1
abundance: -
v_gene: TRBV18
j_gene: TRBJ2-3
len: 14
CDR3aa: CASSPPTGVHTQYF
CDR3nt: TGTGCCAGCTCACCACCCACAGGGGTACATACGCAGTATTTT

d_gene: -
abundance: -
v_gene: TRBV27
j_gene: TRBJ1-1
len: 14
CDR3aa: CASSQLPNRRETFF
CDR3nt: TGTGCCAGCAGTCAATTACCCAACCGGCGGGAAACTTTCTTT

d_gene: -
abundance: -
v_gene: TRBV6-6
j_gene: TRBJ1-1
len: 12
CDR3aa: CASSYGDTEAFF
CDR3nt: TGTGCCAGCAGTTACGGGGACACTGAAGCTTTCTTT

d_gene: -
abundance: -
v_gene: TRBV9
j_gene: TRBJ2-3
len: 18
CDR3aa: CASSVQSVTGPSTDTQYF
CDR3nt: TGTGCCAGCAGCGTCCAAAGTGTAACAGGGCCGAGCACAGATACGCAGTATTTT

d_gene: -
abundance: -
v_gene: TRBV6-6
j_gene: TRBJ1-2
len: 14
CDR3aa: CASDSTGWDYGYTF
CDR3nt: TGTGCCAGCGATAGTACAGGGTGGGACTATGGCTACACCTTC

d_gene: TRBD1
abundance: -
v_gene: TRBV20-1
j_gene: TRBJ1-1
len: 20
CDR3aa: CSASLFRWDSDDTLITEAFF
CDR3nt: TGCAGTGCTAGTTTATTTCGTTGGGACAGTGACGATACACTAATCACTGAAGCTTTCTTT

d_gene: TRBD1
abundance: -
v_gene: TRBV10-1
j_gene: TRBJ1-6
len: 15
CDR3aa: CASSDRQGAFSPLHF
CDR3nt: TGCGCCAGCAGTGACAGACAGGGGGCCTTTTCACCCCTCCACTTT

d_gene: -
abundance: -
v_gene: TRBV6-4
j_gene: TRBJ1-2
len: 12
CDR3aa: CASSDSTGLYTF
CDR3nt: TGTGCCAGCAGTGACTCGACCGGGCTTTACACCTTC

d_gene: -
abundance: -
v_gene: TRBV28
j_gene: TRBJ1-1
len: 13
CDR3aa: CASSLILPTEAFF
CDR3nt: TGTGCCAGCAGTTTAATATTGCCGACTGAAGCTTTCTTT

d_gene: TRBD1
abundance: -
v_gene: TRBV7-9
j_gene: TRBJ1-4
len: 14
CDR3aa: CASSQTGGVEKLFF
CDR3nt: TGTGCCAGCAGCCAGACAGGGGGTGTTGAAAAACTGTTTTTT

d_gene: TRBD2
abundance: -
v_gene: TRBV2
j_gene: TRBJ2-1
len: 14
CDR3aa: CATKALAGVGEQFF
CDR3nt: TGTGCCACTAAGGCACTAGCGGGGGTGGGGGAGCAGTTCTTC

d_gene: -
abundance: -
v_gene: TRBV28
j_gene: TRBJ1-4
len: 15
CDR3aa: CASSLWTGFNEKLFF
CDR3nt: TGTGCCAGCAGTTTATGGACGGGGTTTAATGAAAAACTGTTTTTT

d_gene: TRBD1
abundance: -
v_gene: TRBV18
j_gene: TRBJ2-7
len: 15
CDR3aa: CASSPLGQGAYEQYF
CDR3nt: TGTGCCAGCTCACCACTGGGACAGGGGGCATACGAGCAGTACTTC

d_gene: -
abundance: -
v_gene: TRBV28
j_gene: TRBJ1-3
len: 14
CDR3aa: CASSPPGPGNTIYF
CDR3nt: TGTGCCAGCAGTCCCCCAGGCCCTGGAAACACCATATATTTT

d_gene: TRBD1
abundance: -
v_gene: TRBV11-2
j_gene: TRBJ2-7
len: 16
CDR3aa: CASSLLGGGHSYEQYF
CDR3nt: TGTGCCAGCAGCTTATTAGGGGGCGGCCACTCCTACGAGCAGTACTTC

d_gene: -
abundance: -
v_gene: TRBV28
j_gene: TRBJ1-2
len: 15
CDR3aa: CASSLPASQSIGYTF
CDR3nt: TGTGCCAGCAGTCTGCCCGCGAGTCAATCGATTGGCTACACCTTC

d_gene: -
abundance: -
v_gene: TRBV12-3/TRBV12-4
j_gene: TRBJ1-2
len: 10
CDR3aa: CASSSPGYTF
CDR3nt: TGTGCCAGCTCATCACCTGGCTACACCTTC

d_gene: -
abundance: -
v_gene: TRBV6-4
j_gene: TRBJ1-5
len: 14
CDR3aa: CASSDGQNNQPQHF
CDR3nt: TGTGCCAGCAGTGACGGCCAGAACAATCAGCCCCAGCATTTT

d_gene: -
abundance: -
v_gene: TRBV12-3/TRBV12-4
j_gene: TRBJ1-1
len: 12
CDR3aa: CASSLFQAGAFF
CDR3nt: TGTGCCAGCAGTTTATTTCAGGCTGGAGCTTTCTTT

d_gene: TRBD1
abundance: -
v_gene: TRBV6-5
j_gene: TRBJ2-7
len: 14
CDR3aa: CASSYGTALYEQYF
CDR3nt: TGTGCCAGCAGTTACGGGACAGCCCTCTACGAGCAGTACTTC

d_gene: TRBD1
abundance: -
v_gene: TRBV6-5
j_gene: TRBJ1-2
len: 14
CDR3aa: CASSSRTGGYGYTF
CDR3nt: TGTGCCAGCAGTTCCAGGACAGGGGGGTATGGCTACACCTTC

d_gene: TRBD2
abundance: -
v_gene: TRBV10-3
j_gene: TRBJ2-2
len: 15
CDR3aa: CAISDGRGDTGELFF
CDR3nt: TGTGCCATCAGTGACGGGCGGGGGGACACCGGGGAGCTGTTTTTT

d_gene: TRBD2
abundance: once
v_gene: TRBV27
j_gene: TRBJ2-2
len: 18
CDR3aa: CASSFGLAGGPRTGELFF
CDR3nt: TGTGCCAGCAGTTTCGGACTAGCGGGGGGGCCTCGCACCGGGGAGCTGTTTTTT

d_gene: -
abundance: -
v_gene: TRBV7-9
j_gene: TRBJ1-2
len: 14
CDR3aa: CASKLPGPNYGYTF
CDR3nt: TGTGCCAGCAAGCTACCCGGACCTAACTATGGCTACACCTTC

d_gene: -
abundance: once
v_gene: TRBV3-1/TRBV3-2
j_gene: TRBJ1-1
len: 14
CDR3aa: CASRLQGRNTEAFF
CDR3nt: TGTGCCAGCAGACTCCAGGGGCGGAACACTGAAGCTTTCTTT

d_gene: -
abundance: few
v_gene: TRBV3-1/TRBV3-2
j_gene: TRBJ1-3
len: 15
CDR3aa: CASSQNAELGNTIYF
CDR3nt: TGTGCCAGCAGCCAAAACGCCGAATTAGGAAACACCATATATTTT

d_gene: TRBD1
abundance: -
v_gene: TRBV4-1
j_gene: TRBJ1-1
len: 13
CDR3aa: CASSTQGDTEAFF
CDR3nt: TGCGCCAGCAGCACACAGGGGGACACTGAAGCTTTCTTT